The 20 T cell receptor beta chains below all came from one sample that was sequenced in a study of blood T cell repertoires in COVID-19. Repertoires were generated with immunoSEQ multiplex PCR, while TCRdb's copy carries only in-frame clones and drops some. The sample has around 230,000 clones, 80% to 85% seen once; the top ten hold 12%. Sequenced: peripheral blood. The receptors shown here come from a woman aged 55-70 years with active or convalescent COVID-19.

The rearrangement joins TRBV5-3 to TRBJ2-2; TRBD2 agrees at 9 bases. TRBV5-3 belongs to the ORF category, with a function that is uncertain. The CDR3 totals 16 residues. J was trimmed by 3 bases and V by 4 bases; bases with no gene match: 7. The CDR3 spells CARSRRLADHTGELFF. DNA for the CDR3: TGTGCCAGAAGCAGAAGACTAGCGGATCACACCGGGGAGCTGTTTTTT.

This clone occurred a few times. The genes are TRBV24-1 and TRBJ1-6; D is perhaps TRBD1 (5 bases). CDR1 KGHDR and CDR2 SFDVKD come from the germline V gene. This CDR3 has 15 residues. Trimming cost V 5 bases and J 9 bases, with 16 bases left between them. CDR3 protein: CATSAPWQGASPLHF. CDR3 sequence (DNA): TGTGCCACCAGTGCCCCCTGGCAGGGCGCTTCACCCCTCCACTTT.

The chain links TRBV19 to TRBJ1-4; D unresolved. The CDR3 runs to 17 residues. From germline, CDR1 is LNHDA and CDR2 SQIVND (reference sequence). Trimming stripped 3 bases from V and 0 bases from J, with 14 bases between. The CDR3 coding sequence is TGTGCCAGTAGTATTTCGCACAGTTTAGCAACTAATGAAAAACTGTTTTTT. Encoded protein: CASSISHSLATNEKLFF.

The CDR3: CASSLRDNLNTEAFF. In DNA form, the CDR3 reads TGCGCCAGCAGCTTAAGGGACAACCTGAACACTGAAGCTTTCTTT. The chain is built from TRBV4-1 and TRBJ1-1; a possible D gene is TRBD1 (6 bases). Trimming cost V 5 bases and J 0 bases, with 13 bases left between them. Germline values: CDR1 MGHRA, CDR2 YSYEKL. The CDR3 extends over 15 amino acids.

The gene calls are TRBV6-5 and TRBJ2-5; unclear D gene. Germline CDR1 MNHEY, CDR2 SVGAGI. The CDR3 runs to 14 residues. With 7 bases removed from V and 4 bases from J, the gap between germline ends came to 16 bases. The DNA of the CDR3 is TGTGCCAGCAACTTCCGTGTCTTTCGAGAGACCCAGTACTTC. Its translation is CASNFRVFRETQYF.

This clone was picked up one time. The chain employs TRBV6-5 and TRBJ1-1; TRBD1 agrees at 10 bases. Germline V lookup: CDR1 MNHEY, CDR2 SVGAGI. With 5 bases clipped from V and 5 bases from J, the junction kept 8 bases outside the gene matches. This CDR3 is built from 15 residues. The CDR3, as DNA: TGTGCCAGCAGTACACGGGACAGGGGAAGGACTGAAGCTTTCTTT. Translated, it gives CASSTRDRGRTEAFF.

The V gene is TRBV7-9, the J gene TRBJ1-2; TRBD1 matches at 7 bases. Germline-derived CDR1 and CDR2 are SEHNR and FQNEAQ (reference sequence). Unmatched junction bases numbered 5, after V lost 1 base and J lost 6 bases. The CDR3 contains 14 residues. The CDR3 DNA reads TGTGCCAGCAGCTTAGTACGGACAGGAGATGGCTACACCTTC. It encodes CASSLVRTGDGYTF.

A note on this clone: Other nucleotide sequences from this sample produce the same CDR3. This sequence joins TRBV2 and TRBJ1-2; 8 bases match TRBD1. Germline CDR1 reads SNHLY; CDR2 reads FYNNEI. The CDR3 runs 13 residues. Trimming took 6 bases from V and 3 from J; bases not matched to a gene: 3. CDR3 in DNA: TGTGCCAGCAGCGGACAGGGTGACTATGGCTACACCTTC. Translated: CASSGQGDYGYTF.

This chain joins TRBV2 and TRBJ2-1; possibly TRBD1 for D (6 bases). The germline CDR1 and CDR2 sequences are SNHLY and FYNNEI. The germline V and J ends were trimmed by 5 bases and 9 bases, with 14 bases remaining between them. The CDR3 is 13 residues long. DNA of the CDR3: TGTGCCAGCAGTCCGCAGGGGTCCGGTGAGCAGTTCTTC. It is translated as CASSPQGSGEQFF.

This chain uses TRBV7-3 with TRBJ1-1; D is ambiguous. Deletions cut 1 base from V and 2 bases from J, with 11 bases between. The germline V gene has CDR1 SGHTA and CDR2 FQGTGA. The CDR3 loop spans 15 amino acids. The chain's CDR3 is CASSLKVAANTEAFF. The CDR3 nucleotides read TGTGCCAGCAGCTTAAAGGTCGCGGCAAACACTGAAGCTTTCTTT.

This sequence joins TRBV19 and TRBJ1-1; 8 bases are shared with TRBD1. There are 15 residues in the CDR3. Per germline, CDR1 LNHDA and CDR2 SQIVND (reference sequence). V was pared by 7 bases and J by 7 bases, with 14 bases of the junction left unmatched. The CDR3 is CASTIPGQGWVEAFF. CDR3 nucleotides: TGTGCCAGTACCATCCCCGGACAGGGTTGGGTTGAAGCTTTCTTT.

CDR3 region: CASSLLDPREGAGEQFF. For the CDR3, the DNA is TGTGCCAGCAGCCTACTAGACCCGCGGGAGGGGGCCGGTGAGCAGTTCTTC. The chain has TRBV3-1 (or the pseudogene TRBV3-2) and TRBJ2-1; 9 bases agree with TRBD2. Germline V gene sequence: CDR1 LGHDT, CDR2 YNNKEL (reference sequence). With 4 bases clipped from V and 9 bases from J, the junction kept 16 bases outside the gene matches. The CDR3 runs 17 residues.

The chain joins TRBV7-2 to TRBJ1-1, with a tentative D call TRBD1 (5 bases). V gave up 1 base and J gave up 6 bases, with 9 bases separating them. The CDR3 runs 13 residues. Germline V gives CDR1 SGHTA, CDR2 FQGNSA. The chain's CDR3 is CASSLDGAAEAFF. Here the CDR3 DNA reads TGTGCCAGCAGCTTAGATGGGGCCGCTGAAGCTTTCTTT.

The V and J genes are TRBV2 and TRBJ2-3, with D possibly TRBD2 on 6 matching bases. Trimming shortened V by 7 bases and J by 2 bases, and 10 bases separated the two germline ends. The CDR3 runs to 13 residues. CDR1 and CDR2 from the germline V gene are SNHLY and FYNNEI. In DNA form, the CDR3 reads TGTGCCAGCAAGCAGCGGGCCACAGATACGCAGTATTTT. Residues: CASKQRATDTQYF.

In this sample, this clone turned up a few times. The rearrangement uses TRBV7-2 and TRBJ2-7; no clear D. The CDR3 has 12 amino acids. The V end lost 5 bases, the J end lost 4 bases, and 9 bases lay between the germline ends. Germline CDR1 reads SGHTA; CDR2 reads FQGNSA. This chain's CDR3 is CASSPREYEQYF. CDR3 DNA sequence: TGTGCCAGCAGCCCTCGCGAGTACGAGCAGTACTTC.

The chain links TRBV6-6 to TRBJ1-2, with 8 bases matching TRBD1. Germline lookup yields CDR1 MNHNY and CDR2 SVGAGI (reference sequence). With 2 bases clipped from V and 7 bases from J, the junction kept 3 bases outside the gene matches. The CDR3 is 13 amino acids. The CDR3: CASSYGTGRGYTF. The CDR3 DNA sequence: TGTGCCAGCAGTTACGGGACAGGTCGTGGCTACACCTTC.

The CDR3 protein is CASTDRESTEAFF. The CDR3 DNA reads TGTGCCAGCACTGACAGGGAGAGCACTGAAGCTTTCTTT. The chain employs TRBV27 and TRBJ1-1; 7 bases agree with TRBD1. Germline V gives CDR1 MNHEY, CDR2 SMNVEV (reference sequence). This CDR3 is built from 13 residues. V lost 7 bases, J lost 4 bases, and 6 bases stayed unmatched.

The rearrangement links TRBV30 to TRBJ1-3, with D maybe TRBD1 (5 bases). In germline, CDR1 is GTSNPN, CDR2 SVGIG (reference sequence). CDR3 length: 13 amino acids. Trimming stripped 3 bases from V and 3 bases from J, with 9 bases between. DNA of the CDR3: TGTGCCTGGAGCGCCGGGGGTGGAAACACCATATATTTT. It codes for CAWSAGGGNTIYF.

The V and J genes are TRBV6-6 and TRBJ1-1, with 9 bases matching TRBD1. J lost 3 bases, V lost 5 bases, and 4 bases had no gene match. The CDR3 is 14 residues long. Germline V gives CDR1 MNHNY, CDR2 SVGAGI (reference sequence). This chain's CDR3 is CASSRTGEDTEAFF. DNA for the CDR3: TGTGCCAGCAGTCGGACAGGGGAGGACACTGAAGCTTTCTTT.

This chain connects TRBV7-9 to TRBJ1-4; D uncertain. V was pared by 6 bases and J by 0 bases, with 11 bases between. Germline lookup yields CDR1 SEHNR and CDR2 FQNEAQ (reference sequence). The CDR3 contains 15 residues. CDR3 protein: CASRSLETTNEKLFF. CDR3 bases: TGTGCCAGCAGGTCTCTAGAAACAACTAATGAAAAACTGTTTTTT.